Listed below are T cell receptor beta chains from one sample, sequenced in a study of high-grade serous ovarian cancer treatment subgroups. Produced via immunoSEQ multiplex PCR; TCRdb's table is partial and in-frame only. Altogether over 4,500 clones are present, over 60% being singletons, with the ten largest covering approximately 8.9%. The sequenced sample was tumor tissue. These receptors came from a human donor with high-grade serous ovarian cancer. The CDR3 runs from the conserved cysteine through the conserved F or W. D genes are given only for firm matches. Expanded clones get a size class; other rows say once, few or many, or leave the size out.

>.|few|TRBV30|TRBJ1-1
CAWNGGEAFF
TGTGCCTGGAATGGGGGTGAAGCTTTCTTT
>.|.|TRBV6-1|TRBJ2-7
CAIRSNPYEQYF
TGTGCCATCAGGAGCAACCCTTACGAGCAGTACTTC
>.|.|TRBV19|TRBJ2-7
CASSIHRTERYEQYF
TGTGCCAGTAGTATCCACCGGACAGAACGCTACGAGCAGTACTTC
>.|.|TRBV18|TRBJ1-5
CASSPFYRDEGQPQHF
TGTGCCAGCTCACCATTCTACAGGGATGAGGGCCAGCCCCAGCATTTT
>.|.|TRBV30|TRBJ1-4
CAWSNGVDEKLFF
TGTGCCTGGAGTAATGGGGTCGATGAAAAACTGTTTTTT
>TRBD1|.|TRBV5-1|TRBJ1-1
CASSSPDRGTEAFF
TGCGCCAGCAGCTCCCCCGACAGGGGCACTGAAGCTTTCTTT
>.|few|TRBV9|TRBJ1-3
CASSVGARPVELSGNTIYF
TGTGCCAGCAGCGTAGGGGCCCGTCCGGTGGAATTATCGGGAAACACCATATATTTT
>TRBD1|.|TRBV18|TRBJ1-5
CASSLQGPYEGNQPQHF
TGTGCCAGCTCACTACAGGGGCCGTATGAGGGCAATCAGCCCCAGCATTTT
>.|.|TRBV5-1|TRBJ1-5
CASSPGVENQPQHF
TGCGCCAGCAGCCCGGGGGTCGAAAATCAGCCCCAGCATTTT
>TRBD1|.|TRBV7-2|TRBJ1-1
CASSFTGGSTEAFF
TGTGCCAGCAGCTTCACAGGGGGAAGCACTGAAGCTTTCTTT
>.|.|TRBV20-1|TRBJ1-3
CSAREGNTIYF
TGCAGTGCTAGAGAAGGAAACACCATATATTTT
>TRBD1|.|TRBV18|TRBJ2-7
CASSPPRRQGANEQYF
TGTGCCAGCTCACCACCCCGTCGGCAGGGGGCCAACGAGCAGTACTTC
>.|.|TRBV19|TRBJ2-5
CASSLGQGVQETQYF
TGTGCCAGTAGTCTCGGTCAGGGTGTACAAGAGACCCAGTACTTC
>.|.|TRBV9|TRBJ2-2
CASSPLTGELFF
TGTGCCAGCAGCCCCTTGACCGGGGAGCTGTTTTTT
>TRBD1|.|TRBV14|TRBJ1-2
CASSTAGGYGYTF
TGTGCCAGCAGTACGGCAGGGGGCTATGGCTACACCTTC
>TRBD2|.|TRBV7-3|TRBJ2-3
CASSWDGGALDTQYF
TGTGCCAGCAGTTGGGACGGGGGGGCCTTAGATACGCAGTATTTT
>.|.|TRBV5-4|TRBJ1-6
CASSEGSRDSPLHF
TGTGCCAGCAGCGAGGGGTCGAGGGATTCACCCCTCCACTTT
>.|.|TRBV21-1|TRBJ2-7
CASSWDGDSYEQYF
TGTGCCAGCAGCTGGGACGGGGACTCCTACGAGCAGTACTTC
>.|.|TRBV6-4|TRBJ1-6
CASSREYNSPLHF
TGTGCCAGCAGTCGGGAATATAATTCACCCCTCCACTTT
>.|.|TRBV19|TRBJ1-2
CASSIYGALENYGYTF
TGTGCCAGTAGTATTTATGGTGCGCTAGAAAACTATGGCTACACCTTC
>.|.|TRBV10-2|TRBJ1-2
CASSEQGDSIYGYTF
TGCGCCAGCAGTGAGCAGGGAGACAGTATCTATGGCTACACCTTC
>.|.|TRBV7-9|TRBJ2-7
CASSPGGEQYF
TGTGCCAGCAGCCCTGGAGGCGAGCAGTACTTC
>.|once|TRBV18|TRBJ2-1
CASSPEGLSYNEQFF
TGTGCCAGCTCACCAGAGGGGCTCTCCTACAATGAGCAGTTCTTC
>.|.|TRBV30|TRBJ1-5
CAWSVTGNQPQHF
TGTGCCTGGAGTGTAACGGGGAATCAGCCCCAGCATTTT
>.|.|TRBV11-1|TRBJ2-2
CASRLDGPTGELFF
TGTGCCAGCAGATTAGACGGACCCACCGGGGAGCTGTTTTTT
>.|few|TRBV6-1|TRBJ2-3
CASSEGTDTQYF
TGTGCCAGCAGTGAAGGGACAGATACGCAGTATTTT
>TRBD2|.|TRBV9|TRBJ2-1
CASSVQTSGDEQFF
TGTGCCAGCAGCGTTCAGACTAGCGGGGATGAGCAGTTCTTC
>TRBD1|.|TRBV7-3|TRBJ2-7
CASSPTGGPYEQYF
TGTGCCAGCAGCCCCACAGGGGGCCCCTACGAGCAGTACTTC
>.|.|TRBV5-1|TRBJ2-2
CASSLAQGGYTGELFF
TGCGCCAGCAGCTTGGCCCAGGGTGGGTACACCGGGGAGCTGTTTTTT
>.|.|TRBV6-4|TRBJ2-1
CASSSGWGGEQFF
TGTGCCAGCTCTTCCGGATGGGGCGGTGAGCAGTTCTTC
>.|.|TRBV7-9|TRBJ2-1
CASSLESQYNEQFF
TGTGCCAGCAGCTTAGAGAGCCAATACAATGAGCAGTTCTTC
>TRBD1|few|TRBV6-6|TRBJ1-5
CASSFKTGAPNQPQHF
TGTGCCAGCAGTTTCAAGACAGGGGCGCCCAATCAGCCCCAGCATTTT
>.|.|TRBV6-1|TRBJ2-2
CASSQGHNTGELFF
TGTGCCAGCAGCCAGGGACATAACACCGGGGAGCTGTTTTTT
>TRBD1|.|TRBV28|TRBJ2-3
CASRHGQGRTDTQYF
TGTGCCAGCAGGCACGGACAGGGTAGGACAGATACGCAGTATTTT
>.|.|TRBV7-2|TRBJ2-4
CASNRGGSKNIQYF
TGTGCCAGCAACAGAGGGGGGTCTAAAAACATTCAGTACTTC
>.|.|TRBV6-6|TRBJ1-2
CASSLRSGESYGYTF
TGTGCCAGCAGTCTCCGTTCGGGGGAGTCCTATGGCTACACCTTC
>TRBD1|once|TRBV29-1|TRBJ1-1
CSVELGTGRGSFAEAFF
TGCAGCGTTGAACTGGGGACAGGTCGGGGGTCGTTCGCTGAAGCTTTCTTT
>TRBD2|.|TRBV5-1|TRBJ2-3
CASSLAGGTDTQYF
TGCGCCAGCAGCCTAGCGGGGGGCACAGATACGCAGTATTTT
>.|few|TRBV25-1|TRBJ1-1
CASSVGPFGGTEAFF
TGTGCCAGCAGTGTAGGGCCTTTTGGGGGCACTGAAGCTTTCTTT